The entry below gives a single T cell receptor beta chain sequence along with its context. Its specificity is not known. This sample was taken from a study of Graves' ophthalmopathy and Graves' hyperthyroidism. Study outcomes and limitations: The model flagged ophthalmopathy progression at more than 60% sensitivity and under 75% specificity. Ophthalmopathy cases were distinguished from stable hyperthyroidism by a 13-signature model, reaching around 88% sensitivity and around 80% specificity.

The CDR3 covers 16 residues. In germline, CDR1 is SGHAT, CDR2 FQNNGV. The junction had 4 bases not matched to a gene; V was cut back by 0 bases and J by 4 bases. Beta-chain TCR CDR3 regions were amplified from RNA transcripts. Scientists carried out first-round RT-PCR using HTBI primers and then a second-round multiplex PCR. A single record per CDR3 protein comes from TCRdb applying MiXCR to the multiplex PCR reads. The sample holds more than 300,000 distinct CDR3 sequences, 15% seen once. Newly diagnosed, the hyperthyroidism patients had under 2 months' duration and were aged 18 to 65. This sequence was found in a woman in her late teens or twenties with stable Graves' hyperthyroidism. V is TRBV11-2 and J is TRBJ1-1; TRBD1 aligns across 11 bases. The sequenced sample was peripheral blood. CDR3 region: CASSLEGTGGATEAFF. CDR3 DNA sequence: TGTGCCAGCAGCTTAGAAGGGACAGGGGGTGCCACTGAAGCTTTCTTT.